This is a list of T cell receptor beta chains from one sample in a study of control samples from healthy donors and cancer patients. TCRdb's table, derived via immunoSEQ multiplex PCR, lists solely in-frame clones and lacks some. Of 98,000 or so clones in the sample, 79% were seen once. The sample comprised blood. The receptors shown here come from a woman between 25 and 40 years old in good health. Each CDR3 is given with its conserved first and last residue. The order of the fields is D gene, V gene, clone size, J gene, CDR3 protein, CDR3 DNA. A D gene is named only where the DNA matches it firmly. Size values are once, few and many counts, or a class for expanded clones, and some rows have none.

D gene: .; V gene: TRBV19; clone size: .; J gene: TRBJ1-1; CDR3 protein: CASERRGNTEAFF; CDR3 DNA: TGTGCCAGTGAAAGGAGAGGGAACACTGAAGCTTTCTTT
D gene: TRBD1; V gene: TRBV11-2; clone size: .; J gene: TRBJ1-1; CDR3 protein: CASSLANDRASFF; CDR3 DNA: TGTGCCAGCAGCTTAGCCAACGACAGGGCATCTTTCTTT
D gene: TRBD1; V gene: TRBV6-1; clone size: .; J gene: TRBJ1-2; CDR3 protein: CASSETGKANYGYTF; CDR3 DNA: TGTGCCAGCAGTGAGACAGGGAAAGCTAACTATGGCTACACCTTC
D gene: .; V gene: TRBV6-5; clone size: .; J gene: TRBJ1-3; CDR3 protein: CASAGATGNTIYF; CDR3 DNA: TGTGCCAGCGCGGGGGCCACTGGAAACACCATATATTTT
D gene: .; V gene: TRBV12-3/TRBV12-4; clone size: .; J gene: TRBJ1-1; CDR3 protein: CASSLSRVEAFF; CDR3 DNA: TGTGCCAGCAGCCTTAGTAGGGTCGAAGCTTTCTTT
D gene: .; V gene: TRBV7-9; clone size: once; J gene: TRBJ2-2; CDR3 protein: CASSLRGLSGTGELFF; CDR3 DNA: TGTGCCAGCAGCTTACGAGGACTAAGCGGCACCGGGGAGCTGTTTTTT
D gene: .; V gene: TRBV11-2; clone size: .; J gene: TRBJ1-2; CDR3 protein: CASSFFRGDGYTF; CDR3 DNA: TGTGCCAGCAGCTTTTTCAGGGGAGATGGCTACACCTTC
D gene: .; V gene: TRBV14; clone size: .; J gene: TRBJ2-1; CDR3 protein: CASSQGGSAGEQFF; CDR3 DNA: TGTGCCAGCAGCCAAGGTGGTAGCGCCGGTGAGCAGTTCTTC
D gene: .; V gene: TRBV29-1; clone size: .; J gene: TRBJ1-3; CDR3 protein: CSVRTGNTIYF; CDR3 DNA: TGCAGCGTGAGGACTGGAAACACCATATATTTT
D gene: .; V gene: TRBV5-6; clone size: .; J gene: TRBJ1-1; CDR3 protein: CASSLSRTEAFF; CDR3 DNA: TGTGCCAGCAGCTTGAGTCGGACTGAAGCTTTCTTT
D gene: .; V gene: TRBV29-1; clone size: .; J gene: TRBJ2-3; CDR3 protein: CSVEGDITDTQYF; CDR3 DNA: TGCAGCGTTGAAGGGGACATCACAGATACGCAGTATTTT
D gene: .; V gene: TRBV5-6; clone size: .; J gene: TRBJ2-4; CDR3 protein: CASSLERGLAKNIQYF; CDR3 DNA: TGTGCCAGCAGCTTGGAACGGGGGCTAGCCAAAAACATTCAGTACTTC
D gene: TRBD1; V gene: TRBV19; clone size: few; J gene: TRBJ1-5; CDR3 protein: CASSSGTGGGQPQHF; CDR3 DNA: TGTGCCAGTAGTTCCGGGACAGGGGGAGGTCAGCCCCAGCATTTT
D gene: .; V gene: TRBV7-7; clone size: .; J gene: TRBJ2-2; CDR3 protein: CASSPSVGELFF; CDR3 DNA: TGTGCTAGCAGTCCATCCGTCGGGGAGCTGTTTTTT
D gene: .; V gene: TRBV18; clone size: few; J gene: TRBJ2-1; CDR3 protein: CASSPIRPPNEQFF; CDR3 DNA: TGTGCCAGCTCACCGATAAGGCCCCCCAATGAGCAGTTCTTC
D gene: TRBD1; V gene: TRBV19; clone size: .; J gene: TRBJ1-1; CDR3 protein: CASIPGTGVTEAFF; CDR3 DNA: TGTGCCAGCATCCCCGGGACAGGGGTCACTGAAGCTTTCTTT
D gene: TRBD2; V gene: TRBV11-2; clone size: once; J gene: TRBJ2-1; CDR3 protein: CASSLGASGGTYNEQFF; CDR3 DNA: TGTGCCAGCAGCTTAGGGGCTAGCGGGGGGACGTACAATGAGCAGTTCTTC
D gene: .; V gene: TRBV5-4; clone size: .; J gene: TRBJ2-7; CDR3 protein: CASTRDGYEQYF; CDR3 DNA: TGTGCCAGCACCCGGGACGGCTACGAGCAGTACTTC